Listed below are T cell receptor beta chains from one sample, sequenced in a study of blood T cell repertoires in COVID-19. Assay: immunoSEQ multiplex PCR; the TCRdb copy retains only in-frame clones and omits some. The sample yields 110,000 or so clones, 81% seen once. The sequencing input was peripheral blood. Every receptor here comes from a man in his fifties or sixties with acute or convalescent COVID-19. Both conserved end residues are part of each CDR3. Fields, in order: V gene, clone size, D gene, J gene, CDR3 protein, CDR3 DNA. A D gene is named only where the DNA matches it firmly. Only part of the rows carry a size: once, few, many, or a class if the clone is expanded.

>TRBV6-1|-|-|TRBJ1-5
CASRVRGQPQHF
TGTGCCAGCCGGGTAAGGGGACAGCCCCAGCATTTT
>TRBV2|few|TRBD1|TRBJ1-4
CASSGADRGSPNEKLFF
TGTGCCAGCAGTGGAGCGGACAGGGGGTCACCTAATGAAAAACTGTTTTTT
>TRBV10-2|-|TRBD1|TRBJ1-1
CASSFFRLDRETLVTEAFF
TGCGCCAGCAGTTTCTTCCGGCTCGACAGGGAAACTTTGGTCACTGAAGCTTTCTTT
>TRBV6-5|-|-|TRBJ1-2
CASSYNMGVYTF
TGTGCCAGCAGTTACAATATGGGCGTATACACCTTC
>TRBV6-1|-|-|TRBJ2-1
CASSEALATYNEQFF
TGTGCCAGCAGTGAAGCGTTAGCGACCTACAATGAGCAGTTCTTC
>TRBV24-1|-|TRBD1|TRBJ1-1
CATRDRVNTEAFF
TGTGCCACCAGGGACAGGGTGAACACTGAAGCTTTCTTT
>TRBV28|-|-|TRBJ1-6
CASSFPVSDNSPLHF
TGTGCCAGCAGCTTCCCGGTGTCTGATAATTCACCCCTCCACTTT
>TRBV27|-|-|TRBJ1-4
CASSLIREGEDEKLFF
TGTGCCAGCAGTTTAATCAGGGAAGGAGAGGATGAAAAACTGTTTTTT
>TRBV30|once|-|TRBJ1-2
CAWSARGYTF
TGTGCCTGGAGTGCCCGGGGCTACACCTTC
>TRBV29-1|-|-|TRBJ2-7
CSVEVDYEQYF
TGCAGCGTTGAAGTAGACTACGAGCAGTACTTC
>TRBV29-1|few|-|TRBJ1-1
CSVDREGVMNTEAFF
TGCAGCGTTGACAGGGAGGGGGTTATGAACACTGAAGCTTTCTTT
>TRBV19|few|-|TRBJ1-5
CASSIEGVGPQPQHF
TGTGCCAGTAGTATAGAGGGCGTGGGCCCTCAGCCCCAGCATTTT
>TRBV5-4|few|-|TRBJ1-2
CASSQDKRNGYTF
TGTGCCAGCAGCCAGGACAAGAGGAATGGCTACACCTTC
>TRBV4-1|few|-|TRBJ2-1
CASSWGPGYPYNEQFF
TGCGCCAGCAGCTGGGGCCCGGGTTACCCCTACAATGAGCAGTTCTTC
>TRBV10-3|once|-|TRBJ1-6
CAIKGEGVMSPLHF
TGTGCCATCAAAGGGGAGGGGGTGATGTCACCCCTCCACTTT